This T cell receptor beta chain appears in the sequencing data of a study of cytomegalovirus exposure and HLA in healthy donors. Method: immunoSEQ multiplex PCR; TCRdb's copy keeps in-frame clones and lacks some. The sample shows 80,000 to 95,000 clones, around 93% of them seen only once. Between the trimmed V and J ends, which lost 4 bases and 7 bases, there was a span of 11 bases. The CDR3 totals 11 residues. Germline V gives CDR1 SQVTM, CDR2 ANQGSEA. A word on this clone: As yet, its antigen is unknown.

Overall study results and limits: CMV antigen specificity was confirmed in vitro for a few CMV-associated chains. Rare TCR sequences dominated, though some public TCRs recurred in many donors. One later analysis, an examination of the 100 to 150 validation repertoires, found that first-cohort TCR clusters tended to co-occur in them.

The sample comprised PBMCs. This receptor was taken from a woman younger than 45 in good health and CMV-seropositive. The V call is TRBV29-1, the J call TRBJ2-7; TRBD1 might be the D (5 bases). CDR3 region: CSVGGAGEQYF. CDR3 DNA sequence: TGCAGCGTTGGTGGGGCTGGTGAGCAGTACTTC.